This entry features one T cell receptor (beta chain) sequence. The antigen is undetermined. The data were taken from a study of T cell responses to AZD1222 COVID-19 vaccine. The assay was immunoSEQ multiplex PCR, and TCRdb's table has in-frame clones only and misses some. The profile shows some 200,000 clones, just over 90% of them singletons. Study-level results: Per reports, nearly half of all spike-specific TCRs target regions that are unmutated in variants. Seropositive at baseline were only a handful of AZD1222 recipients. Receipt of two AZD1222 doses was followed by a rise in Spike-specific TCR breadth and depth. Most donors were white British, females outnumbered males, and clonal diversity was possibly underestimated.

CDR1 is MNHNS and CDR2 is SASEGT in the germline V gene. V gave up 0 bases and J gave up 12 bases; unmatched junction bases: 5. The CDR3 has 14 amino acids. This specimen consisted of peripheral blood, obtained on day 0 of MenACWY control vaccination. The chain joins TRBV6-1 to TRBJ1-6; 7 nucleotides align to TRBD1. The receptor was isolated from an adult in good health. The CDR3 is CASSEARQGLPLHF. The CDR3, as DNA: TGTGCCAGCAGTGAAGCACGACAGGGCTTACCCCTCCACTTT.